This TCR beta chain is drawn from a study of Graves' ophthalmopathy and Graves' hyperthyroidism. Study summary: Peripheral blood sampling preceded any treatment and occurred at initial diagnosis.

Amplified TCR beta CDR3 regions were obtained using RNA transcripts as template. First-round RT-PCR employed HTBI primers, with a second-round multiplex PCR after it. In TCRdb, the multiplex PCR reads were re-called with MiXCR into one record per CDR3 protein. The sample carries around 400,000 distinct CDR3 sequences, under 25% recorded once. CDR1 DFQATT and CDR2 SNEGSKA come from the germline V gene (reference sequence). This CDR3 contains 15 residues. This clonotype has a count of ten or more. This sequence originates from a young woman with stable Graves' hyperthyroidism. The gene calls are TRBV20-1 and TRBJ2-7; D is unresolved. Sequenced material: peripheral blood. The DNA of the CDR3 is TGCAGCTATCTACCGGCCGAACTTGGGTCGAAAGAGCAGTACTTC. Translation: CSYLPAELGSKEQYF.